Below, 9 T cell receptor beta chains from the same sample are listed, as sequenced in a study of T cells in localized non-small cell lung cancer. The table came from immunoSEQ multiplex PCR; TCRdb's copy has only in-frame clones and leaves some out. The table lists approximately 31,000 clones, about four fifths of them singletons. This material consisted of peripheral blood, taken before any cancer treatment. Receptors were obtained from a male donor at least 60 years old with stage II squamous cell lung carcinoma.

The chain links TRBV29-1 to TRBJ1-2; 8 bases line up with TRBD1. The CDR3 runs 13 residues. CDR1 is SQVTM, CDR2 ANQGSEA, per germline. V lost 6 bases to trimming and J lost 4 bases; unmatched junction nucleotides: 7. The CDR3 protein is CSVATGVIYGYTF. In nucleotides, the CDR3 is TGCAGCGTCGCGACAGGGGTGATCTATGGCTACACCTTC.

The count of this clone is one. This chain uses TRBV2 with TRBJ1-2; a possible D gene is TRBD1 (5 bases). CDR1 and CDR2 from the germline V gene are SNHLY and FYNNEI. Deletions cut 6 bases from V and 2 bases from J, with 10 bases between. The CDR3 contains 13 residues. CDR3 sequence: CASRGWGNYGYTF. CDR3 DNA: TGTGCCAGCAGGGGTTGGGGGAACTATGGCTACACCTTC.

The chain has TRBV6-5 and TRBJ1-3; no definite D call. Per the germline V gene, CDR1 is MNHEY and CDR2 is SVGAGI. V lost 0 bases, J lost 8 bases, and 14 bases lay in between. This CDR3 is built from 15 residues. The CDR3 coding sequence is TGTGCCAGCAGTTACTCCGGGCCCCAGCTGGACACCATATATTTT. Translating gives CASSYSGPQLDTIYF.

The chain is built from TRBV5-5 and TRBJ2-1; 11 nucleotides line up with TRBD2. This CDR3 comprises 18 residues. V lost 1 base, J lost 8 bases, and 14 bases stayed unmatched. Per germline, CDR1 SGHKS and CDR2 YYEKEE (reference sequence). The CDR3 DNA reads TGTGCCAGCAGCTTGTCATTAGCGGGGGGGCCAGGTTGGTATGAGCAGTTCTTC. Protein product: CASSLSLAGGPGWYEQFF.

This rearrangement joins TRBV2 to TRBJ2-3, with 7 nucleotides matching TRBD2. Germline lookup yields CDR1 SNHLY and CDR2 FYNNEI. V lost 7 bases and J lost 5; bases outside the gene matches: 6. The CDR3 is 13 residues long. The CDR3 nucleotides read TGTGCCAGCAAGGGAGGGCCCGGAGATACGCAGTATTTT. Protein product: CASKGGPGDTQYF.

The rearrangement joins TRBV7-3 to TRBJ2-1; a possible D gene is TRBD1 (6 bases). Per germline, CDR1 SGHTA and CDR2 FQGTGA. The CDR3 length is 15 residues. V was shortened by 5 bases and J by 7 bases, with 18 bases between the two germline ends. The CDR3 bases are TGTGCCAGCAGCCGAACCCACGGGACACAGAATGAGCAGTTCTTC. Its translation is CASSRTHGTQNEQFF.

This chain uses TRBV19 with TRBJ2-7, with 11 bases fitting TRBD2. Per the germline V gene, CDR1 is LNHDA and CDR2 is SQIVND (reference sequence). This CDR3 region has 15 residues. J lost 0 bases, V lost 6 bases, and 4 bases had no gene match. The CDR3 spells CASSPLAGDSYEQYF. The CDR3 DNA is TGTGCCAGTAGCCCACTAGCGGGGGACTCCTACGAGCAGTACTTC.

The J gene is TRBJ1-4, the V gene TRBV29-1; tentative D call: TRBD1 (5 bases). In germline, CDR1 is SQVTM, CDR2 ANQGSEA. The CDR3 contains 13 residues. V was clipped by 5 bases and J by 7 bases, with 14 bases between them. The DNA of the CDR3 is TGCAGCGTTCGGGACGCCTCCAGTGAAAAACTGTTTTTT. It codes for CSVRDASSEKLFF.

This clone was detected only once. The gene calls are TRBV9 and TRBJ1-3; D is undetermined. The CDR3 is made up of 15 amino acids. Germline V gives CDR1 SGDLS, CDR2 YYNGEE. Trimming removed 2 bases from V and 2 bases from J, with 11 bases in between. As DNA, the CDR3 is TGTGCCAGCAGCGTTATGGAACGGGCTGGAAACACCATATATTTT. This codes for CASSVMERAGNTIYF.